This T cell receptor (beta chain) was identified during a study of blood T cell repertoires in COVID-19. Study at large: Collection of acute and convalescent COVID-19 samples took place in the United States, Italy and Spain.

This clone was counted once. The CDR3 totals 19 residues. Germline CDR1 LGHDT, CDR2 YNNKEL (reference sequence). J gave up 0 bases and V 2 bases, and 15 bases lay outside the gene matches. This table comes from immunoSEQ multiplex PCR, and its TCRdb copy is limited to in-frame clones, with some not included. The data show 450,000 or so clones, with 80% to 90% seen just once and around 0.92% held by the top ten. The TCR comes from a man between 18 and 35 years old with COVID-19, enrolled during active disease. Sequencing was done on a sample of peripheral blood. The chain links TRBV3-1 (or the pseudogene TRBV3-2) to TRBJ2-7; TRBD2 matches 8 bases. CDR3 protein: CASSQFEKHMSGSSYEQYF. The DNA for the CDR3 is TGTGCCAGCAGCCAATTCGAAAAGCACATGAGCGGGAGCTCCTACGAGCAGTACTTC.